This TCR beta chain was captured in a study of cytomegalovirus exposure and HLA in healthy donors. Findings and caveats of the study: In vitro checks showed that three CMV-associated chains really do target CMV antigens. The classifier reportedly diagnosed cytomegalovirus status with high specificity and sensitivity. Over 150 TCR beta chains were listed as cytomegalovirus-associated.

Turning to this clone: Its cognate antigen is unknown.

Sequencing was performed with immunoSEQ multiplex PCR; in TCRdb, only in-frame clones are kept and a portion is missing. The sample records 200,000 or so clones, around 87% being singletons. The CDR3 totals 15 residues. Trimming cost V 2 bases and J 3 bases; bases outside gene matches: 2. The germline CDR1 and CDR2 sequences are LNHNV and YYDKDF (reference sequence). The chain recombines TRBV15 with TRBJ1-4; 8 bases are shared with TRBD1. Sequences were obtained from PBMCs. The clonotype originates from a woman younger than 30 in good health and CMV-seropositive. The CDR3 DNA sequence: TGTGCCACCAGCAGACCGGGACAGGCTAATGAAAAACTGTTTTTT. It specifies CATSRPGQANEKLFF.